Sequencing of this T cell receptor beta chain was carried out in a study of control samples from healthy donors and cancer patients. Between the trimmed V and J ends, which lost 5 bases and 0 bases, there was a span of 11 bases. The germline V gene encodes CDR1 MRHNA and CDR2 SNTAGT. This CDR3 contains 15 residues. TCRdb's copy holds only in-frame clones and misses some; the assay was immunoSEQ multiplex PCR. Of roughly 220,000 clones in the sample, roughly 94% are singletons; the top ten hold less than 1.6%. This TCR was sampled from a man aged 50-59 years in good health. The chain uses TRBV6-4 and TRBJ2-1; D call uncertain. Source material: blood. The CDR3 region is CASSRTWSSYNEQFF. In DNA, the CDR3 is TGTGCCAGCAGTAGAACTTGGAGCTCCTACAATGAGCAGTTCTTC.